These 21 T cell receptor beta chains were sequenced from one sample in a study of shared clonotypes between healthy human individuals (dated by TCRdb to about 2020). The library was made by the immunoSEQ multiplex PCR assay. TCRdb limited this immuneACCESS table to in-frame rearrangements with V and J called. A share of clones is missing; checked studies link under half to unresolved V genes, and the rest is unexplained. The sample table holds 2 million to 2.5 million clones, of which approximately 96% were seen once. Around 0.13% of the sample goes to the ten largest clones. The sample was naive CD4+ T cells sorted from blood. Read against the paper, the sample's cell subset or site label means: CD45RA+ positively selected. These receptor sequences come from a man in his late teens or twenties in good health.

The rearrangement uses TRBV11-2 and TRBJ1-4, with TRBD1 as a possible D gene (6 bases). CDR3 length equals 15 residues. Deletions cut 2 bases from V and 3 bases from J, with 10 bases between. CDR1 and CDR2 from the germline V gene are SGHAT and FQNNGV. The CDR3 loop reads CASSLRGASNEKLFF. The DNA of the CDR3 is TGTGCCAGCAGCTTAAGGGGGGCCTCTAATGAAAAACTGTTTTTT.

This clone was observed once. Other DNA sequences within the sample encode an identical CDR3. This chain connects TRBV6-5 to TRBJ1-6; the match to TRBD1 covers 7 bases. Germline V CDR1 and CDR2: MNHEY, SVGAGI. The J segment lost 5 bases and the V segment lost 9 bases, leaving 7 bases of the junction unmatched. The length of the CDR3 is 14 residues. CDR3 sequence reads: CASSFGQDNSPLHF. CDR3 nucleotides: TGTGCCAGTTCGTTTGGACAGGATAATTCACCCCTCCACTTT.

The V and J genes are TRBV2 and TRBJ1-5; TRBD1 might be the D (6 bases). This CDR3 contains 14 residues. Germline assignment: CDR1 SNHLY and CDR2 FYNNEI. V was shortened by 0 bases and J by 6 bases, with 9 bases between the two germline ends. DNA for the CDR3: TGTGCCAGCAGTGAAGCGGGGGCTATTCAGCCCCAGCATTTT. Translating gives CASSEAGAIQPQHF.

The chain recombines TRBV28 with TRBJ2-2, with 9 bases fitting TRBD2. The length of the CDR3 is 16 residues. The V gene's germline CDR1 is MDHEN and CDR2 SYDVKM. The junction had 8 bases not matched to a gene; V was cut back by 5 bases and J by 4 bases. The CDR3 nucleotides read TGTGCCAGCAGTCCCCCGGGACTAGCCGGCACCGGGGAGCTGTTTTTT. Its translation: CASSPPGLAGTGELFF.

This clone was observed once. This sequence joins TRBV6-5 and TRBJ2-1, with 13 nucleotides matching TRBD2. This CDR3 region has 16 residues. Germline trimming cut 4 bases from V and 3 bases from J; bases unmatched to any gene: 3. The germline gives CDR1 MNHEY, CDR2 SVGAGI. The CDR3 DNA sequence: TGTGCCAGCAGTTTGACTAGCGGGAGGATCTACAATGAGCAGTTCTTC. It is translated as CASSLTSGRIYNEQFF.

The chain links TRBV9 to TRBJ1-1; tentative D call: TRBD1 (6 bases). The CDR3 loop spans 13 amino acids. Germline CDR1 SGDLS, CDR2 YYNGEE. V was trimmed by 3 bases and J by 8 bases, leaving 14 bases between them. The CDR3 DNA sequence: TGTGCCAGCAGCGCTCACCCGACAGGCGAAGCTTTCTTT. This encodes CASSAHPTGEAFF.

The chain carries TRBV6-4 and TRBJ2-3; tentatively, D is TRBD2 (5 bases). V was cut by 9 bases and J by 10 bases, with 11 bases left in between. CDR1 and CDR2 from the germline V gene are MRHNA and SNTAGT. The CDR3 spans 10 residues. CDR3: CASLAGAQYF. CDR3 coding DNA: TGTGCCAGTCTAGCAGGTGCGCAGTATTTT.

V usage is TRBV7-9 and J usage is TRBJ2-1, with a weak D call TRBD1 (6 bases). The V end lost 7 bases, the J end lost 5 bases, and 18 bases lay between the germline ends. The CDR3 totals 15 residues. CDR1 SEHNR and CDR2 FQNEAQ come from the germline V gene (reference sequence). The CDR3 loop is CASTRGTYDNNEQFF. The CDR3 DNA sequence: TGTGCCAGCACCCGAGGGACATATGATAACAATGAGCAGTTCTTC.

This sequence joins TRBV7-8 and TRBJ1-2; D is uncertain. This CDR3 has 12 amino acids. Germline-derived CDR1 and CDR2 are SGHVS and FQNEAQ. V lost 5 bases and J lost 7, with 11 bases in between. In DNA, the CDR3 is TGTGCCAGCAGCCCACTCCGGACTGGCTACACCTTC. It specifies CASSPLRTGYTF.

The CDR3 region has the DNA TGTGCCAGCAGCTTAGCTCGAGCGGGGGCCCGAGATACGCAGTATTTT. The encoded protein is CASSLARAGARDTQYF. The rearrangement links TRBV7-9 to TRBJ2-3; TRBD2 aligns across 8 bases. V was clipped by 0 bases and J by 5 bases; unmatched bases: 7. The CDR3 totals 16 residues. Germline V gene data show CDR1 as SEHNR and CDR2 as FQNEAQ (reference sequence). The full variable domain, rest sourced from reference TRBV7-9 and TRBJ2-3, is DTGVSQNPRHKITKRGQNVTFRCDPISEHNRLYWYRQTLGQGPEFLTYFQNEAQLEKSRLLSDRFSAERPKGSFSTLEIQRTEQGDSAMYLCASSLARAGARDTQYFGPGTRLTVL.

J is TRBJ2-7 and V is TRBV30; perhaps TRBD2 as D (5 bases). The CDR3 sequence is 14 residues long. Germline values: CDR1 GTSNPN, CDR2 SVGIG (reference sequence). V lost 2 bases and J 3 bases, leaving 14 bases between the germline ends. Written as DNA, the CDR3 is TGTGCCTGGAGTCTCGGGATTAACGACTACGAGCAGTACTTC. Its translation: CAWSLGINDYEQYF.

The chain carries TRBV6-6 and TRBJ2-7; D unresolved. Deletions cut 2 bases from V and 0 bases from J, with 8 bases between. The CDR3 is 14 amino acids. Germline assignment: CDR1 MNHNY and CDR2 SVGAGI (reference sequence). The CDR3 sequence is CASSYGPNSYEQYF. The CDR3 coding sequence is TGTGCCAGCAGTTACGGCCCAAACTCCTACGAGCAGTACTTC.

This clone was picked up one time. V gene TRBV30 combines with J gene TRBJ1-2; D not resolved. The V gene lost 0 bases and the J gene lost 7 bases, with 12 bases spanning the gap. The CDR3 runs to 13 residues. The germline gives CDR1 GTSNPN, CDR2 SVGIG (reference sequence). The CDR3 region is CAWSVIGDTGYTF. The CDR3 DNA sequence: TGTGCCTGGAGTGTAATCGGGGATACTGGCTACACCTTC.

V usage is TRBV18 and J usage is TRBJ1-2; 7 bases are shared with TRBD1. This CDR3 contains 15 residues. CDR1 is KGHSH, CDR2 LQKENI, per germline. V lost 2 bases and J lost 8; bases outside the gene matches: 11. The chain's CDR3 is CASSPGQEGFRGYTF. The CDR3 nucleotides are TGTGCCAGCTCACCAGGACAGGAGGGATTTCGCGGCTACACCTTC. The whole variable domain, remainder taken from reference TRBV18 and TRBJ1-2, is NAGVMQNPRHLVRRRGQEARLRCSPMKGHSHVYWYRQLPEEGLKFMVYLQKENIIDESGMPKERFSAEFPKEGPSILRIQQVVRGDSAAYFCASSPGQEGFRGYTFGSGTRLTVV.

This sequence joins TRBV10-1 and TRBJ2-7; D not resolved. The length of the CDR3 is 10 residues. V lost 4 bases to trimming and J lost 5 bases, with 3 bases between them. Germline values: CDR1 WNHNN, CDR2 SYGVQD (reference sequence). The CDR3 sequence: CASSGNEQYF. CDR3 DNA: TGCGCCAGCAGTGGGAACGAGCAGTACTTC.

Points on this clone: Other DNA sequences in this specimen translate into the identical CDR3. The chain recombines TRBV28 with TRBJ1-2; maybe TRBD1 (5 bases). CDR3 size: 13 residues. Trimming stripped 3 bases from V and 4 bases from J, with 9 bases between. The germline V gene encodes CDR1 MDHEN and CDR2 SYDVKM. Here the CDR3 DNA reads TGTGCCAGCAGTTTTGGCAGGGTCTATGGCTACACCTTC. It encodes CASSFGRVYGYTF.

The chain links TRBV7-9 to TRBJ1-4; D is perhaps TRBD1 (5 bases). The V gene lost 0 bases and the J gene lost 7 bases, with 15 bases spanning the gap. Germline V gives CDR1 SEHNR, CDR2 FQNEAQ (reference sequence). This CDR3 has 16 residues. In DNA form, the CDR3 reads TGTGCCAGCAGCTTAGCGGTTGCAGGGCTAGGTGAAAAACTGTTTTTT. Its translation: CASSLAVAGLGEKLFF. Complete variable domain (other parts from reference TRBV7-9 and TRBJ1-4): DTGVSQNPRHKITKRGQNVTFRCDPISEHNRLYWYRQTLGQGPEFLTYFQNEAQLEKSRLLSDRFSAERPKGSFSTLEIQRTEQGDSAMYLCASSLAVAGLGEKLFFGSGTQLSVL.

The V gene is TRBV11-3, the J gene TRBJ1-4; weak D call: TRBD1 (5 bases). The CDR3 contains 14 residues. V was trimmed by 5 bases and J by 8 bases, leaving 15 bases between them. Germline V gives CDR1 SGHNT, CDR2 YENEEA. In nucleotides, the CDR3 is TGTGCCAGCAGCCTATTTTGGTGGACAGAAAAACTGTTTTTT. Translating it yields CASSLFWWTEKLFF.

This chain links TRBV19 with TRBJ1-2, with 7 bases aligning to TRBD1. This CDR3 contains 16 residues. Germline V lookup: CDR1 LNHDA, CDR2 SQIVND (reference sequence). Germline trimming cut 3 bases from V and 0 bases from J; bases unmatched to any gene: 7. DNA for the CDR3: TGTGCCAGTAGTATTGGCGGGACAGCTACTAACTATGGCTACACCTTC. This encodes CASSIGGTATNYGYTF.

The chain combines TRBV28 with TRBJ1-5; possibly TRBD1 for D (5 bases). The V and J ends lost 3 bases and 5 bases respectively, with 17 bases between them. CDR3 length: 16 amino acids. Per the germline V gene, CDR1 is MDHEN and CDR2 is SYDVKM. CDR3 sequence: CASSFVSGLGHQPQHF. For the CDR3, the DNA is TGTGCCAGCAGTTTCGTCTCAGGATTGGGACATCAGCCCCAGCATTTT. The full variable domain, completed using reference TRBV28 and TRBJ1-5, is DVKVTQSSRYLVKRTGEKVFLECVQDMDHENMFWYRQDPGLGLRLIYFSYDVKMKEKGDIPEGYSVSREKKERFSLILESASTNQTSMYLCASSFVSGLGHQPQHFGDGTRLSIL.

The CDR3 nucleotides read TGTGCCAGCAGTGAACCAGGAGGTAACTATGGCTACACCTTC. Its protein is CASSEPGGNYGYTF. The chain is built from TRBV6-1 and TRBJ1-2; D gene ambiguous. Germline assignment: CDR1 MNHNS and CDR2 SASEGT. Trimming stripped 2 bases from V and 1 base from J, with 8 bases between. The CDR3 has 14 amino acids.